This entry lists 14 T cell receptor beta chains sequenced from one sample in a study of cytomegalovirus exposure and HLA in healthy donors. The PCR employed 60 Vbeta primers together with 13 Jbeta primers. Data came from immunoSEQ multiplex PCR; TCRdb stores just in-frame clones and leaves some out. This table has about 150,000 clones, more than 65% appearing once. The sample consisted of PBMCs. These receptors all stem from a man aged 25-45 years in good health and CMV-seropositive.

CDR3 DNA: TGCGCCAGCAGCGGACAGGGGTTAGGCGGGGAGCTGTTTTTT. Translating it yields CASSGQGLGGELFF. The chain has TRBV5-1 and TRBJ2-2, with TRBD1 matching 9 bases. The CDR3 length is 14 residues. V shed 4 bases, J shed 7 bases, and the junction held 5 bases outside the gene matches. Germline V CDR1 and CDR2: SGHRS, YFSETQ.

The CDR3 sequence is CASSEALGTTYEQYF. In DNA form, the CDR3 reads TGTGCCAGCAGTGAAGCGTTGGGGACAACCTACGAGCAGTACTTC. This chain links TRBV6-1 with TRBJ2-5; D is perhaps TRBD1 (6 bases). The closer fit of TRBJ2-7 to the DNA end suggests the J call may be wrong. Germline CDR1 is MNHNS and CDR2 is SASEGT. CDR3 length equals 15 residues.

This rearrangement joins TRBV6-5 to TRBJ2-7; 10 bases line up with TRBD1. CDR3 length equals 16 residues. Germline trimming cut 2 bases from V and 2 bases from J; bases unmatched to any gene: 6. Germline CDR1 reads MNHEY; CDR2 reads SVGAGI. CDR3 protein: CASSYTRGQGTYEQYF. In DNA form, the CDR3 reads TGTGCCAGCAGTTACACCCGGGGACAGGGGACCTACGAGCAGTACTTC.

The rearrangement uses TRBV5-1 and TRBJ2-5; possible D gene TRBD1, 6 bases. The CDR3 extends over 13 amino acids. V lost 7 bases, J lost 2 bases, and 12 bases lay in between. CDR1 SGHRS and CDR2 YFSETQ come from the germline V gene. CDR3 sequence: CASRDNVQETQYF. CDR3 bases: TGCGCCAGCCGGGACAACGTTCAAGAGACCCAGTACTTC.

This clone showed up just once. The chain uses TRBV5-4 and TRBJ1-4; 8 nucleotides match TRBD1. The trim removed 6 bases at V and 5 bases at J, leaving 9 bases unmatched. Per the germline V gene, CDR1 is SGHNT and CDR2 is YYREEE (reference sequence). CDR3 length: 15 amino acids. The DNA for the CDR3 is TGTGCCAGCACCACGGCGGGACAGGACAATGAAAAACTGTTTTTT. Protein product: CASTTAGQDNEKLFF. Drawing the rest from reference TRBV5-4 and TRBJ1-4, the complete variable domain is ETGVTQSPTHLIKTRGQQVTLRCSSQSGHNTVSWYQQALGQGPQFIFQYYREEENGRGNFPPRFSGLQFPNYSSELNVNALELDDSALYLCASTTAGQDNEKLFFGSGTQLSVL.

A few counts support this clone. V gene TRBV27 combines with J gene TRBJ2-1; TRBD2 aligns across 10 bases. With V trimmed by 2 bases and J by 9 bases, 7 bases remained unmatched. The CDR3 consists of 15 residues. Germline V gene sequence: CDR1 MNHEY, CDR2 SMNVEV (reference sequence). CDR3 protein: CASSLRLAGAGEQFF. The CDR3 DNA sequence: TGTGCCAGCAGTTTAAGGCTAGCGGGGGCGGGTGAGCAGTTCTTC.

This clone was observed once. The chain has TRBV5-5 and TRBJ1-1; D call uncertain. CDR1 SGHKS and CDR2 YYEKEE come from the germline V gene (reference sequence). The CDR3 is 15 amino acids. The germline V and J ends were trimmed by 0 bases and 0 bases, with 9 bases remaining between them. CDR3 protein: CASSLVGGMNTEAFF. The CDR3 nucleotides are TGTGCCAGCAGCTTGGTGGGAGGGATGAACACTGAAGCTTTCTTT.

For the CDR3, the DNA is TGTGCCAGCAGTTACTCAGGGGGGACAGGGGGAGACGAGCAGTACTTC. Translated, it gives CASSYSGGTGGDEQYF. V is TRBV6-5 and J is TRBJ2-7; 11 bases are a match to TRBD1. The CDR3 totals 16 residues. Germline V lookup: CDR1 MNHEY, CDR2 SVGAGI. With 0 bases clipped from V and 5 bases from J, the junction kept 6 bases outside the gene matches.

This clone has more than one count but fewer than ten. The rearrangement joins TRBV2 to TRBJ1-1; 9 bases are shared with TRBD1. J lost 3 bases, V lost 2 bases, and 4 bases had no gene match. CDR1 is SNHLY and CDR2 is FYNNEI in the germline V gene. The CDR3 loop spans 15 amino acids. The CDR3 sequence is CASSENRGPYTEAFF. CDR3 coding DNA: TGTGCCAGCAGTGAAAACAGGGGGCCTTACACTGAAGCTTTCTTT.

This chain links TRBV27 with TRBJ2-7, with TRBD1 matching 7 bases. This CDR3 is 14 amino acids long. Germline V gives CDR1 MNHEY, CDR2 SMNVEV (reference sequence). Losses at the gene ends were 8 bases for V and 3 bases for J; bases not matched to a gene: 10. CDR3 residues: CASALGTALYEQYF. The CDR3 DNA reads as TGTGCCAGCGCCTTGGGGACAGCCCTCTACGAGCAGTACTTC.

For the CDR3, the DNA is TGTGCCAGCACCCCACCGCGCGGAGGAGGCTACACCTTC. Protein sequence: CASTPPRGGGYTF. The chain recombines TRBV28 with TRBJ1-2; the D is unclear. The germline CDR1 and CDR2 sequences are MDHEN and SYDVKM. The V end was cut by 7 bases, the J end by 8 bases, with 17 bases between. This CDR3 comprises 13 residues.

The chain recombines TRBV5-4 with TRBJ2-7; a possible D gene is TRBD1 (6 bases). CDR1 is SGHNT, CDR2 YYREEE, per germline (reference sequence). The CDR3 spans 10 residues. V was trimmed by 7 bases and J by 7 bases, leaving 9 bases between them. This CDR3 reads CASRRGEQYF. The CDR3, as DNA: TGTGCCAGCCGTAGGGGGGAGCAGTACTTC.

This chain uses TRBV30 with TRBJ1-4; the match to TRBD1 covers 8 bases. Germline V lookup: CDR1 GTSNPN, CDR2 SVGIG (reference sequence). There are 14 residues in the CDR3. V gave up 5 bases and J gave up 8 bases; unmatched junction bases: 10. CDR3 in DNA: TGTGCCTGGGGGAGGACAGGGCGAGGGGAAAAACTGTTTTTT. Translating it yields CAWGRTGRGEKLFF.

J is TRBJ2-5 and V is TRBV29-1; 8 nucleotides line up with TRBD2. V gave up 3 bases and J gave up 5 bases; unmatched junction bases: 5. The CDR3 length is 13 residues. Germline V gene data show CDR1 as SQVTM and CDR2 as ANQGSEA. DNA for the CDR3: TGCAGCGTTGATTCGCGGGAGGACGAGACCCAGTACTTC. Translating it yields CSVDSREDETQYF.